The source of this T cell receptor (beta chain) is a study of Graves' ophthalmopathy and Graves' hyperthyroidism. Findings and caveats of the study: The authors also found most expanded thyroid clonotypes above 0.001 frequency in blood.

Amplification from RNA transcripts yielded the TCR beta CDR3 regions. HTBI primers were employed in first-round RT-PCR, then a second-round multiplex PCR followed. TCRdb itself ran the multiplex PCR reads through MiXCR, one entry per CDR3 protein. Of almost 750,000 distinct CDR3 sequences in the sample, 40% are singletons; the top ten hold 35% to 55%. This clonotype was detected many times. No antigen is known for it. What was sequenced was peripheral blood. This receptor was identified in an adult man with Graves' ophthalmopathy.

The CDR3 coding sequence is TGCAGCGTTGGGGACAGCAATTCACCCCTCCACTTT. This codes for CSVGDSNSPLHF. The V and J genes are TRBV29-1 and TRBJ1-6, with 7 bases fitting TRBD1. This CDR3 contains 12 residues. The germline CDR1 and CDR2 sequences are SQVTM and ANQGSEA. V gave up 4 bases and J gave up 7 bases; unmatched junction bases: 1.